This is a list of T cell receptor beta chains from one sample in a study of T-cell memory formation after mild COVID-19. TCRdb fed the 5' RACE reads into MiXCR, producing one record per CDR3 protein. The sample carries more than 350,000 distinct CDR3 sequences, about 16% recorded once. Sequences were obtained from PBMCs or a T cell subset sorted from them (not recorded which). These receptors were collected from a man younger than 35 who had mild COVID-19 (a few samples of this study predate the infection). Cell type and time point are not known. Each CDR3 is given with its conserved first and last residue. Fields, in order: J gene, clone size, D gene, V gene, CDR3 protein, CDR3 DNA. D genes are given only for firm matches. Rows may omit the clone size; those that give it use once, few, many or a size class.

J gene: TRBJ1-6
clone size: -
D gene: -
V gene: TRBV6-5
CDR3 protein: CASSYSGAGVSPLHF
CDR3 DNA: TGTGCCAGCAGTTACTCCGGGGCAGGGGTATCACCCCTCCACTTT

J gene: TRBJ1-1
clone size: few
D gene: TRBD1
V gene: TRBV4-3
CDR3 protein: CASSQSETGTGRAFF
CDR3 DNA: TGCGCCAGCAGCCAATCAGAGACAGGGACCGGGCGAGCTTTCTTT

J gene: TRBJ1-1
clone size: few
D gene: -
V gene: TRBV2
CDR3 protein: CAGDRDGTEAFF
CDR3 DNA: TGTGCCGGGGACCGGGACGGCACTGAAGCTTTCTTT

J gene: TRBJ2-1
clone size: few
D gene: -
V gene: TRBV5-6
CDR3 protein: CASSLLIYNEQFF
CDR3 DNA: TGTGCCAGCAGCTTGTTAATCTACAATGAGCAGTTCTTC

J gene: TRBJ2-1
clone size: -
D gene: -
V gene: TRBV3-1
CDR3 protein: CASSPKSMGTRRECEQFF
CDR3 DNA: TGTGCCAGCAGCCCCAAGTCCATGGGGACTCGCCGGGAGTGTGAGCAGTTCTTC

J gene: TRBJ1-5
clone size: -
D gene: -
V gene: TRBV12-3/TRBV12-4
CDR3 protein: CASSSEGGGNQPQHF
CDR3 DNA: TGTGCCAGCAGTTCGGAGGGGGGTGGCAATCAGCCCCAGCATTTT

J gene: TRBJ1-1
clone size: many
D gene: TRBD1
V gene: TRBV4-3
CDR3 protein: CASSQDRDTEAFF
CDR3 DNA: TGTGCCAGCAGCCAAGACAGGGACACTGAAGCTTTCTTT

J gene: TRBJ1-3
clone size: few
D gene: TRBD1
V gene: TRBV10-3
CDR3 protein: CAISERQGNTIYF
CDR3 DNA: TGTGCCATCAGTGAAAGACAGGGGAACACCATATATTTT

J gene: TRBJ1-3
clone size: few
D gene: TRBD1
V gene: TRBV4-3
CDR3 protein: CASSQYRGAGNTIYF
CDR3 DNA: TGCGCCAGCAGCCAGTACAGGGGGGCTGGAAACACCATATATTTT

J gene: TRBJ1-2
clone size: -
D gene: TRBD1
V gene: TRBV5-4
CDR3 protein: CASSDGQGFGYGYTF
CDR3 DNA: TGTGCCAGCAGCGACGGACAGGGGTTTGGCTATGGCTACACCTTC

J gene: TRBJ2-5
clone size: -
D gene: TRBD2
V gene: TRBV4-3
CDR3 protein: CASSQDSSGETQYF
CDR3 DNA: TGCGCCAGCAGCCAAGATTCTAGCGGAGAGACCCAGTACTTC

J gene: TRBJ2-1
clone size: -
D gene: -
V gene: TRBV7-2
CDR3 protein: CASSLAAQFF
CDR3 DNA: TGTGCCAGCAGCTTGGCAGCCCAGTTCTTC

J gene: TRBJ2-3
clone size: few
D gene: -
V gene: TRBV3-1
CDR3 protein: CASSQAYASSDTQYF
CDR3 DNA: TGTGCCAGCAGCCAAGCGTATGCTAGCAGCGATACGCAGTATTTT

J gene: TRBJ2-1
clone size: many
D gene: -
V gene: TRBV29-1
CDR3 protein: CSVDQDWNEQFF
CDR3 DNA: TGCAGCGTTGACCAAGACTGGAATGAGCAGTTCTTC

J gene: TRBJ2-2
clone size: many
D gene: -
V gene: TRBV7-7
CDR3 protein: CASSFRDTGELFF
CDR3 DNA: TGTGCTAGCAGCTTCAGGGACACCGGGGAGCTGTTTTTT

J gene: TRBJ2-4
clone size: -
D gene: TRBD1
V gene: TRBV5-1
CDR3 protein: CASSLQDRGGDIQYF
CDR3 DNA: TGCGCCAGCAGCCTCCAGGACAGGGGAGGTGACATTCAGTACTTC

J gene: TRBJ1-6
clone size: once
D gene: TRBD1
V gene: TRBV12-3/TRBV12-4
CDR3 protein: CASTSTGKSPLHF
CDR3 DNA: TGTGCCAGCACCTCGACAGGGAAGTCACCCCTCCACTTT

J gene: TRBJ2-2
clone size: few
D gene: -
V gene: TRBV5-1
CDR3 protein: CASRDSGRANTGELFF
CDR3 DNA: TGCGCCAGCAGGGACAGCGGACGCGCGAACACCGGGGAGCTGTTTTTT

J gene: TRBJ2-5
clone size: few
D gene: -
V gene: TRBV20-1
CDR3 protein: CSAKGPGETQYF
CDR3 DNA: TGCAGTGCTAAAGGTCCGGGGGAGACCCAGTACTTC

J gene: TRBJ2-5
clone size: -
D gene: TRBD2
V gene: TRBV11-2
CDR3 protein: CASSTSGGAGTQYF
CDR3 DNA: TGTGCCAGCAGCACTAGCGGGGGGGCGGGGACCCAGTACTTC

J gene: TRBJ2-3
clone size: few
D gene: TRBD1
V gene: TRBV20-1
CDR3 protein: CSARDDRDYTDTQYF
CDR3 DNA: TGCAGTGCTAGAGACGACAGGGATTATACAGATACGCAGTATTTT

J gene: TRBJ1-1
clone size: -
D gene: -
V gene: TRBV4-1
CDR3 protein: CASSQERLVIAEAFF
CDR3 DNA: TGCGCCAGCAGCCAAGAACGACTCGTTATAGCTGAAGCTTTCTTT

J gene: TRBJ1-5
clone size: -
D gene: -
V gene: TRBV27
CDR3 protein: CASTEGGGQPQHF
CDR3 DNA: TGTGCCAGCACCGAGGGAGGGGGTCAGCCCCAGCATTTT